This T cell receptor (beta chain) is drawn from a study of regulatory T cells in long-lasting Graves disease. Stated time point: newly diagnosed GD, antithyroid drugs for less than 3 months. PBMCs were the source of the RNA used for TCR sequencing. This CDR3 comprises 16 residues. Germline V gene sequence: CDR1 SGDLS, CDR2 YYNGEE. J gave up 4 bases and V 3 bases, and 5 bases lay outside the gene matches. The authors built TCR beta libraries using iRepertoire HTBI primers and Arm-PCR of CDR3 regions. TCRdb recomputed calls from the multiplex PCR reads with MiXCR, one row per CDR3 protein. The sample includes more than 300,000 distinct CDR3 sequences, about a sixth of them seen just once. The data also belong to a second study, concerning T cells in Graves' hyperthyroidism and ophthalmopathy. That study adds: During a first-round RT-PCR of the TCR CDR3, the HTBI primer set was used.

This clonotype originated in a woman under 30 with Graves disease. V gene TRBV9 combines with J gene TRBJ2-5; TRBD2 matches at 14 bases. This material consisted of peripheral blood mononuclear cells (PBMCs), taken at new diagnosis, from a patient treated with antithyroid drugs. This chain's CDR3 is CASSARLAGGTETQYF. The CDR3 DNA reads TGTGCCAGCAGCGCGAGACTAGCGGGAGGGACAGAGACCCAGTACTTC.